These 9 T cell receptor beta chains share one sample of origin, sequenced in a study of T cell changes during pregnancy in multiple sclerosis. The data were produced by immunoSEQ multiplex PCR, yet TCRdb's version contains in-frame clones alone and is incomplete. The data hold over 70,000 clones, with 92% observed a single time. This material consisted of peripheral blood, taken in the first trimester of pregnancy. Receptors originate from a female donor in good health, enrolled as a control in a pregnancy study.

The J gene is TRBJ2-5, the V gene TRBV27; D might be TRBD1 (6 bases). This CDR3 comprises 15 residues. The germline gives CDR1 MNHEY, CDR2 SMNVEV (reference sequence). Trimming pared 5 bases from V and 2 bases from J, leaving 15 bases between. The CDR3 sequence is CASSPPGHRQETQYF. CDR3 DNA sequence: TGTGCCAGCAGTCCTCCGGGACACAGACAAGAGACCCAGTACTTC.

This chain links TRBV5-1 with TRBJ2-1; 9 nucleotides match TRBD2. The CDR3 totals 16 residues. Trimming took 4 bases from V and 7 from J; bases not matched to a gene: 12. Germline lookup yields CDR1 SGHRS and CDR2 YFSETQ. The CDR3 nucleotides read TGCGCCAGCAGCCCCCTTGCGGGAGGGACGGGAAATGAGCAGTTCTTC. Translated: CASSPLAGGTGNEQFF.

The rearrangement links TRBV7-9 to TRBJ2-7, with a possible D match to TRBD2 (6 bases). The germline V and J ends were trimmed by 4 bases and 3 bases, with 10 bases remaining between them. Germline values: CDR1 SEHNR, CDR2 FQNEAQ (reference sequence). The CDR3 is 13 residues long. CDR3 in amino acids: CASSWEAGYEQYF. CDR3 coding DNA: TGTGCCAGCAGCTGGGAAGCGGGCTACGAGCAGTACTTC.

The chain links TRBV12-5 to TRBJ2-2, with 7 bases fitting TRBD2. The V gene's germline CDR1 is LGHNT and CDR2 FRNRAP. The CDR3 has 14 amino acids. V shed 1 base, J shed 5 bases, and the junction held 1 base outside the gene matches. The CDR3 DNA sequence: TGTGCTAGTGGTTTGGGACTAGCTACCGGGGAGCTGTTTTTT. Amino acids: CASGLGLATGELFF. The complete variable domain, with remaining parts taken from reference TRBV12-5 and TRBJ2-2, reads DARVTQTPRHKVTEMGQEVTMRCQPILGHNTVFWYRQTMMQGLELLAYFRNRAPLDDSGMPKDRFSAEMPDATLATLKIQPSEPRDSAVYFCASGLGLATGELFFGEGSRLTVL.

The chain employs TRBV10-1 and TRBJ1-5; possibly TRBD1 for D (6 bases). CDR1 and CDR2 from the germline V gene are WNHNN and SYGVQD (reference sequence). CDR3 length equals 17 residues. Trimming took off 9 bases at V and 3 bases at J, with 24 bases between the two ends. The CDR3, as DNA: TGCGCCAGAAACTTCCCGGGACATTGGGCTCTCAATCAGCCCCAGCATTTT. This encodes CARNFPGHWALNQPQHF.

V is TRBV6-6 and J is TRBJ2-1, with unresolved D. The germline gives CDR1 MNHNY, CDR2 SVGAGI (reference sequence). The CDR3 loop spans 14 amino acids. Between the trimmed V and J ends, which lost 7 bases and 0 bases, there was a span of 10 bases. For the CDR3, the DNA is TGTGCCAGCACTGACACCTACTCCTACAATGAGCAGTTCTTC. It codes for CASTDTYSYNEQFF.

V and J are TRBV6-1 and TRBJ2-1; D might be TRBD1 (6 bases). The germline gives CDR1 MNHNS, CDR2 SASEGT. With 11 bases removed from V and 1 base from J, the gap between germline ends came to 12 bases. This CDR3 spans 13 amino acids. In nucleotides, the CDR3 is TGTGCCTCTGGACAGCTATCCTACAATGAGCAGTTCTTC. Translating gives CASGQLSYNEQFF.

The chain has TRBV28 and TRBJ1-2; D is perhaps TRBD1 (5 bases). The length of the CDR3 is 13 residues. CDR1 and CDR2 (germline): MDHEN, SYDVKM. The germline V and J ends were trimmed by 5 bases and 6 bases, with 13 bases remaining between them. The CDR3 DNA sequence: TGTGCCAGCAGTGTACCAGGGAGGGATGGCTACACCTTC. Protein: CASSVPGRDGYTF.

The V gene is TRBV28, the J gene TRBJ1-1, with TRBD1 matching over 9 bases. The CDR3 is 13 residues long. The V segment lost 4 bases and the J segment 8 bases; nucleotides outside the gene matches: 5. Germline-derived CDR1 and CDR2 are MDHEN and SYDVKM. CDR3 bases: TGTGCCAGCAGTTGGACAGGGGCAGTGGAAGCTTTCTTT. This codes for CASSWTGAVEAFF.